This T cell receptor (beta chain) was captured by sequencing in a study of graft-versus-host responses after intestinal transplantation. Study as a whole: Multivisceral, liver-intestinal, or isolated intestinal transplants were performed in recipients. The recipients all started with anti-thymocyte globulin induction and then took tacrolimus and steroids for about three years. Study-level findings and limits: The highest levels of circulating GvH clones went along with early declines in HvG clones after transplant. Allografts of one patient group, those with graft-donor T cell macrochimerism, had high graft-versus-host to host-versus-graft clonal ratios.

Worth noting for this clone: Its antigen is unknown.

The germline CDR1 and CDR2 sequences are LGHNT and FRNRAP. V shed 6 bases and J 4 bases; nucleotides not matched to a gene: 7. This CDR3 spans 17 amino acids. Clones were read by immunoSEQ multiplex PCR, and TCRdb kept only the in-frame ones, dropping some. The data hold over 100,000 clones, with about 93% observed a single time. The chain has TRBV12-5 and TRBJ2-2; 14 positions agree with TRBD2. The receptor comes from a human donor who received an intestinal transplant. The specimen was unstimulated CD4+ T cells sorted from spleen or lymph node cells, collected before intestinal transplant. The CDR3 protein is CASGPIGTSGSTGELFF. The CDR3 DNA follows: TGTGCTAGTGGACCGATAGGGACTAGCGGGAGCACCGGGGAGCTGTTTTTT.